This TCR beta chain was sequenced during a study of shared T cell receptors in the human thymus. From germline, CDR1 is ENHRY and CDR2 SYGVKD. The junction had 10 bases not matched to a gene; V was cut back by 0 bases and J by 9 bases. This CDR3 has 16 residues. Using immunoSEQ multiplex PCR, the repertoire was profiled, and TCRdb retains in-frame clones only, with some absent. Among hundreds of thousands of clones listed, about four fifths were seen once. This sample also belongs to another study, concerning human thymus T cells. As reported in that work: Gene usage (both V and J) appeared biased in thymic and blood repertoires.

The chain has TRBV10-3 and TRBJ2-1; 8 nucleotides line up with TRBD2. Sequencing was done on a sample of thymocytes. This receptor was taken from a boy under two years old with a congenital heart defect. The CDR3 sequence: CAISESSLAGTGEQFF. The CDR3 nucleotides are TGTGCCATCAGTGAGTCGAGTCTAGCGGGTACCGGTGAGCAGTTCTTC.